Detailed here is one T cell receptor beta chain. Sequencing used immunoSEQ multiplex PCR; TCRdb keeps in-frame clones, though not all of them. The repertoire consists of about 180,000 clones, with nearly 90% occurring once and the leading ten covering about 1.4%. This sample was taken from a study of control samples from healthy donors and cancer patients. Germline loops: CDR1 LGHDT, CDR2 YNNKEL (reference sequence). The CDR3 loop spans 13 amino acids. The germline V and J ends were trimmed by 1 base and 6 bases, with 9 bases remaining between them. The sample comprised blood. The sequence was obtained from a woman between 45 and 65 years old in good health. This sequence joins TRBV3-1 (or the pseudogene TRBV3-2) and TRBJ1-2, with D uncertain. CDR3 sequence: CASSQALKDGYTF. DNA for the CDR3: TGTGCCAGCAGCCAAGCTCTGAAGGATGGCTACACCTTC.